A single sample gave rise to the 4 T cell receptor beta chains below, sequenced in a study of T cell responses to AZD1222 COVID-19 vaccine (dated by TCRdb to about 2021). What this sample's time point label stands for: baseline before first vaccination. Reading the label with the study, this specimen's treatment or condition is: meningococcal conjugate vaccine given as trial control. The library was built by means of the immunoSEQ multiplex PCR assay. In its TCRdb copy, this immuneACCESS table keeps in-frame sequences only and misses some clones. Where compared with another copy, unresolved V genes explain less than half of these, and the others have no known cause. The sample has around 88,000 clones on record, around nine tenths of them singletons. Roughly 2.8% of the sample belongs to the ten largest clones. The sample here was peripheral blood, taken on day 0 of MenACWY control vaccination. These receptors all stem from an adult in good health.

V gene TRBV11-2 combines with J gene TRBJ2-3, with a weak D call TRBD2 (5 bases). The CDR3 contains 15 residues. The V and J ends lost 0 bases and 6 bases respectively, with 13 bases between them. Germline CDR1 SGHAT, CDR2 FQNNGV. This CDR3 reads CASSLDGGLWDTQYF. CDR3 nucleotide sequence: TGTGCCAGCAGCTTAGATGGCGGGCTCTGGGATACGCAGTATTTT.

This clone was seen a single time. J is TRBJ1-1 and V is TRBV5-1; D unclear. This CDR3 is 13 amino acids long. Per germline, CDR1 SGHRS and CDR2 YFSETQ. V was pared by 4 bases and J by 1 base, with 8 bases between. In nucleotides, the CDR3 is TGCGCCAGCAGCCAGACTGGGAACACTGAAGCTTTCTTT. Protein: CASSQTGNTEAFF.

The chain joins TRBV2 to TRBJ2-1; 9 bases match TRBD2. Per germline, CDR1 SNHLY and CDR2 FYNNEI. V lost 6 bases to trimming and J lost 6 bases; unmatched junction nucleotides: 12. CDR3 length: 16 amino acids. The CDR3 bases are TGTGCCAGCAGGAAAGCCCCGGGACTAGCCTCCAATGAGCAGTTCTTC. This translates into CASRKAPGLASNEQFF.

The rearrangement uses TRBV5-5 and TRBJ1-3; D might be TRBD1 (6 bases). This CDR3 has 16 amino acids. V dropped 3 bases and J dropped 0 bases, with 13 bases sitting between them. Per the germline V gene, CDR1 is SGHKS and CDR2 is YYEKEE (reference sequence). In DNA, the CDR3 is TGTGCCAGCAGCTCCGACAGGAGCTACTCTGGAAACACCATATATTTT. Amino acid sequence: CASSSDRSYSGNTIYF.